These 18 T cell receptor beta chains share one sample of origin, sequenced in a study of cytomegalovirus exposure and HLA in healthy donors. Amplification used 60 Vbeta primers and 13 Jbeta primers. Assay used: immunoSEQ multiplex PCR; TCRdb lists only in-frame clones, some missing. The repertoire holds about 100,000 clones, with about 70% as singletons. Sequenced material: PBMCs. These receptors were obtained from a man aged 45-65 years in good health and CMV-seropositive.

The chain links TRBV7-2 to TRBJ2-5; D may be TRBD2 (6 bases). V was clipped by 5 bases and J by 3 bases, with 16 bases between them. Germline lookup yields CDR1 SGHTA and CDR2 FQGNSA. This CDR3 has 15 residues. The DNA for the CDR3 is TGTGCCAGCAGCCCCGTGGCGGGGAGAGAAGAGACCCAGTACTTC. Translating gives CASSPVAGREETQYF.

This clone was detected only once. The gene calls are TRBV25-1 and TRBJ1-1; D might be TRBD1 (5 bases). V was shortened by 0 bases and J by 5 bases, with 10 bases between the two germline ends. CDR1 is MGHDK and CDR2 is SYGVNS in the germline V gene. This CDR3 spans 14 amino acids. CDR3 in DNA: TGTGCCAGCAGTGAATATCAGGAGGGGACTGAAGCTTTCTTT. Protein product: CASSEYQEGTEAFF.

The chain couples TRBV5-1 to TRBJ2-3, with 11 positions matching TRBD2. Losses at the gene ends were 4 bases for V and 4 bases for J; bases not matched to a gene: 8. The germline gives CDR1 SGHRS, CDR2 YFSETQ. The CDR3 totals 16 residues. The CDR3 DNA sequence: TGCGCCAGCAGCGGGGGGACTAGCGGTGGGGCAGATACGCAGTATTTT. Residues: CASSGGTSGGADTQYF.

The chain combines TRBV14 with TRBJ2-5; D is possibly TRBD1 (6 bases). The CDR3 consists of 14 residues. V gave up 4 bases and J gave up 4 bases, with 13 bases separating them. Germline V CDR1 and CDR2: SGHDN, FVKESK. The DNA of the CDR3 is TGTGCCAGCAGCCCGTTACAGGGAGTAGAGACCCAGTACTTC. Its translation: CASSPLQGVETQYF.

V usage is TRBV14 and J usage is TRBJ2-5; 9 positions match TRBD2. V shed 1 base and J 2 bases; nucleotides not matched to a gene: 8. Germline V gene lookup returns CDR1 SGHDN and CDR2 FVKESK. This CDR3 is 17 amino acids long. CDR3 sequence (DNA): TGTGCCAGCAGCCAAGGCTCCCGGGCGGGAGGGCAAGAGACCCAGTACTTC. Its protein product is CASSQGSRAGGQETQYF.

The chain's CDR3 is CASSFIQGARTDTQYF. Written as DNA, the CDR3 is TGCGCCAGCAGCTTCATCCAGGGGGCGCGGACAGATACGCAGTATTTT. The chain joins TRBV10-1 to TRBJ2-3, with 8 bases lining up with TRBD1. V was clipped by 6 bases and J by 3 bases; unmatched bases: 11. The V gene's germline CDR1 is WNHNN and CDR2 SYGVQD (reference sequence). There are 16 residues in the CDR3.

This chain joins TRBV6-1 and TRBJ1-1; 9 bases are shared with TRBD1. This CDR3 has 15 amino acids. Unmatched junction bases numbered 5, after V lost 2 bases and J lost 4 bases. CDR1 and CDR2 from the germline V gene are MNHNS and SASEGT. DNA for the CDR3: TGTGCCAGCAGTGAATACAGGGGGCTGGGCACTGAAGCTTTCTTT. Its protein is CASSEYRGLGTEAFF.

The rearrangement links TRBV7-9 to TRBJ1-3; D not certain. The CDR3 contains 14 residues. CDR1 and CDR2 (germline): SEHNR, FQNEAQ (reference sequence). The V end lost 5 bases, the J end lost 2 bases, and 10 bases lay between the germline ends. CDR3 residues: CASSQQRPGNTIYF. CDR3 DNA: TGTGCCAGCAGCCAGCAGAGGCCTGGAAACACCATATATTTT.

V is TRBV5-1 and J is TRBJ2-1; a possible D gene is TRBD2 (5 bases). Per germline, CDR1 SGHRS and CDR2 YFSETQ. V was pared by 0 bases and J by 12 bases, with 7 bases between. The CDR3 runs to 11 residues. CDR3 protein: CASSLEGGQFF. The CDR3 nucleotides are TGCGCCAGCAGCTTGGAAGGAGGGCAGTTCTTC.

The chain links TRBV15 to TRBJ2-6; TRBD2 agrees at 10 bases. Germline assignment: CDR1 LNHNV and CDR2 YYDKDF (reference sequence). Trimming cost V 3 bases and J 2 bases; bases outside gene matches: 16. This CDR3 is built from 21 residues. DNA for the CDR3: TGTGCCACCAGCAGTCCTAGGACTAGCGGAGAAGAGTCTACTGGGGCCAACGTCCTGACTTTC. The encoded protein is CATSSPRTSGEESTGANVLTF.

The chain has TRBV30 and TRBJ1-2, with 7 nucleotides matching TRBD1. Germline V gene lookup returns CDR1 GTSNPN and CDR2 SVGIG (reference sequence). The CDR3 is made up of 12 amino acids. V lost 3 bases, J lost 8 bases, and 6 bases stayed unmatched. This CDR3 reads CAWSGTVGGYTF. The CDR3 bases are TGTGCCTGGAGCGGGACAGTCGGCGGCTACACCTTC.

A single count supports this clone. The chain couples TRBV15 to TRBJ2-1, with 9 positions matching TRBD1. Germline CDR1 reads LNHNV; CDR2 reads YYDKDF (reference sequence). V shed 2 bases and J 3 bases; nucleotides not matched to a gene: 5. The length of the CDR3 is 16 residues. The CDR3: CATSRIDRGGYNEQFF. The CDR3 DNA reads TGTGCCACCAGCAGAATAGACAGGGGGGGCTACAATGAGCAGTTCTTC.

The chain joins TRBV2 to TRBJ1-5; D perhaps matches TRBD1 (5 bases). The germline gives CDR1 SNHLY, CDR2 FYNNEI. The V end was cut by 6 bases, the J end by 0 bases, with 21 bases between. The CDR3 covers 18 residues. CDR3 amino acids: CASRPGRGRWYSNQPQHF. DNA for the CDR3: TGTGCCAGCAGGCCGGGGAGGGGCCGGTGGTATAGCAATCAGCCCCAGCATTTT.

The chain uses TRBV5-1 and TRBJ2-3; D remains ambiguous. The CDR3 covers 14 residues. Per the germline V gene, CDR1 is SGHRS and CDR2 is YFSETQ. The ends were cut back, 3 bases at V and 5 bases at J, with 13 bases in the middle. The CDR3 DNA is TGCGCCAGCAGCTCCTTCGCCGGTCAAGATACGCAGTATTTT. Its translation: CASSSFAGQDTQYF. The full variable domain, its missing parts supplied by reference TRBV5-1 and TRBJ2-3, is KAGVTQTPRYLIKTRGQQVTLSCSPISGHRSVSWYQQTPGQGLQFLFEYFSETQRNKGNFPGRFSGRQFSNSRSEMNVSTLELGDSALYLCASSSFAGQDTQYFGPGTRLTVL.

The chain joins TRBV7-8 to TRBJ2-1; 13 bases map to TRBD2. The CDR3 has 16 residues. The germline V gene encodes CDR1 SGHVS and CDR2 FQNEAQ. Unmatched junction bases numbered 7, after V lost 5 bases and J lost 6 bases. The CDR3 is CASSAGLAGAFNEQFF. The DNA for the CDR3 is TGTGCCAGCAGCGCCGGACTAGCGGGGGCCTTCAATGAGCAGTTCTTC.

V is TRBV9 and J is TRBJ1-2, with D perhaps TRBD1 (6 bases). The CDR3 loop spans 14 amino acids. Germline V gene lookup returns CDR1 SGDLS and CDR2 YYNGEE. Between the trimmed V and J ends, which lost 4 bases and 1 base, there was a span of 11 bases. CDR3 sequence: CASSLRTVNYGYTF. In nucleotides, the CDR3 is TGTGCCAGCAGCCTTAGGACAGTTAACTATGGCTACACCTTC. Full variable domain (remainder filled in from reference TRBV9 and TRBJ1-2): DSGVTQTPKHLITATGQRVTLRCSPRSGDLSVYWYQQSLDQGLQFLIQYYNGEERAKGNILERFSAQQFPDLHSELNLSSLELGDSALYFCASSLRTVNYGYTFGSGTRLTVV.

This clone was found once. This chain connects TRBV7-2 to TRBJ1-1, with unresolved D. This CDR3 comprises 15 residues. In germline, CDR1 is SGHTA, CDR2 FQGNSA. The V and J ends lost 1 base and 5 bases respectively, with 14 bases between them. The DNA for the CDR3 is TGTGCCAGCAGCTTAGTTGGCAGGACTGGGACTGAAGCTTTCTTT. This codes for CASSLVGRTGTEAFF.

This clone was recorded a few times. The chain couples TRBV19 to TRBJ1-2, with a possible D match to TRBD1 (6 bases). The CDR3 covers 13 residues. Trimming cost V 7 bases and J 3 bases, with 12 bases left between them. Germline V lookup: CDR1 LNHDA, CDR2 SQIVND (reference sequence). CDR3 in amino acids: CASTNRAYYGYTF. The CDR3 coding sequence is TGTGCCAGTACCAACAGGGCCTACTATGGCTACACCTTC. The full variable domain, in which reference TRBV19 and TRBJ1-2 provide the parts outside the CDR3, is DGGITQSPKYLFRKEGQNVTLSCEQNLNHDAMYWYRQDPGQGLRLIYYSQIVNDFQKGDIAEGYSVSREKKESFPLTVTSAQKNPTAFYLCASTNRAYYGYTFGSGTRLTVV.